These 30 T cell receptor beta chains came from one sample sequenced in a study of radiation and T cells in renal cell carcinoma. Stated time point: baseline pretreatment blood. Treatment meaning: 15 Gy SBRT to primary tumor, nephrectomy 4 weeks later. The method was immunoSEQ multiplex PCR; TCRdb's version includes in-frame clones alone and lacks a portion of them. The sample yields 120,000 to 150,000 clones, roughly 80% seen once. This specimen was blood, taken from a patient whose treatment included radiotherapy and nephrectomy. Source of these receptors: a woman between 45 and 60 years old with renal cell carcinoma.

The CDR3 spells CSVGTGATAAFF. The CDR3 DNA follows: TGCAGCGTTGGGACAGGGGCCACCGCTGCTTTCTTT. V usage is TRBV29-1 and J usage is TRBJ1-1; TRBD1 agrees at 9 bases. The CDR3 is 12 residues long. Germline CDR1 reads SQVTM; CDR2 reads ANQGSEA. V trimming: 4 bases; J trimming: 11 bases; junction bases outside the gene matches: 8.

J is TRBJ2-7 and V is TRBV6-5; 7 nucleotides line up with TRBD2. The CDR3 is 13 amino acids. V dropped 2 bases and J dropped 5; count of bases not matched to a gene: 3. The germline CDR1 and CDR2 sequences are MNHEY and SVGAGI. CDR3 DNA: TGTGCCAGCAGTTACAGCGGGGCTGACGAGCAGTACTTC. Protein sequence: CASSYSGADEQYF.

This sequence joins TRBV6-6 and TRBJ2-7; D is possibly TRBD1 (6 bases). In germline, CDR1 is MNHNY, CDR2 SVGAGI (reference sequence). This CDR3 is built from 16 residues. V was pared by 4 bases and J by 3 bases, with 19 bases between. CDR3 sequence: CASSSGGTRQRYEQYF. In DNA form, the CDR3 reads TGTGCCAGCAGTTCAGGTGGGACACGCCAACGCTACGAGCAGTACTTC.

The CDR3 loop is CASSESLAGYGYTF. CDR3 DNA: TGTGCCAGCAGTGAAAGTCTCGCGGGCTATGGCTACACCTTC. The V and J genes are TRBV2 and TRBJ1-2; D gene ambiguous. Trimming removed 2 bases from V and 4 bases from J, with 11 bases in between. This CDR3 has 14 residues. Germline V gene data show CDR1 as SNHLY and CDR2 as FYNNEI.

The chain is built from TRBV25-1 and TRBJ2-5; D is ambiguous. The CDR3 contains 13 residues. The ends were cut back, 5 bases at V and 0 bases at J, with 7 bases in the middle. Germline loops: CDR1 MGHDK, CDR2 SYGVNS. The CDR3 reads CASSRPDQETQYF. In DNA form, the CDR3 reads TGTGCCAGCAGTCGGCCAGACCAAGAGACCCAGTACTTC.

The chain employs TRBV28 and TRBJ2-6; TRBD1 is a possible D gene (7 bases). V gave up 4 bases and J gave up 3 bases, with 16 bases separating them. CDR3 length: 17 amino acids. Germline CDR1 and CDR2: MDHEN and SYDVKM. Written as DNA, the CDR3 is TGTGCCAGCAGTTCAACAGGGGACTTAGGTGGGGCCAACGTCCTGACTTTC. Amino acids: CASSSTGDLGGANVLTF.

About this clone: The same CDR3 arises from other DNA sequences in this sample as well. The gene calls are TRBV5-1 and TRBJ2-7, with 10 bases matching TRBD1. The CDR3 runs to 16 residues. Germline CDR1 and CDR2: SGHRS and YFSETQ. V was clipped by 1 base and J by 1 base; unmatched bases: 5. This chain's CDR3 is CASSLRTGGESYEQYF. The CDR3 nucleotides read TGCGCCAGCAGCTTGCGGACAGGGGGTGAGTCCTACGAGCAGTACTTC.

This chain links TRBV15 with TRBJ2-7; D gene unclear. From germline, CDR1 is LNHNV and CDR2 YYDKDF (reference sequence). Between the trimmed V and J ends, which lost 0 bases and 4 bases, there was a span of 16 bases. The CDR3 runs 16 residues. The CDR3 protein is CATSREKDYGLYEQYF. CDR3 sequence (DNA): TGTGCCACCAGCAGAGAGAAGGATTACGGGTTGTACGAGCAGTACTTC.

The CDR3: CASNDSPGNTIYF. For the CDR3, the DNA is TGTGCCAGTAATGACAGCCCTGGAAACACCATATATTTT. This rearrangement joins TRBV19 to TRBJ1-3, with D maybe TRBD1 (5 bases). Germline-derived CDR1 and CDR2 are LNHDA and SQIVND (reference sequence). The CDR3 loop spans 13 amino acids. Trimming left V 7 bases short and J 2 bases short, with 9 bases between. Combining the CDR3 with reference TRBV19 and TRBJ1-3 gives the whole variable domain DGGITQSPKYLFRKEGQNVTLSCEQNLNHDAMYWYRQDPGQGLRLIYYSQIVNDFQKGDIAEGYSVSREKKESFPLTVTSAQKNPTAFYLCASNDSPGNTIYFGEGSWLTVV.

CDR3 in amino acids: CASRVNTGELFF. The CDR3 DNA reads as TGCGCCAGCAGGGTGAACACCGGGGAGCTGTTTTTT. The chain joins TRBV5-1 to TRBJ2-2; D uncertain. Germline-derived CDR1 and CDR2 are SGHRS and YFSETQ. V was clipped by 5 bases and J by 1 base, with 3 bases between them. This CDR3 is built from 12 residues. Full variable domain (missing parts from reference TRBV5-1 and TRBJ2-2): KAGVTQTPRYLIKTRGQQVTLSCSPISGHRSVSWYQQTPGQGLQFLFEYFSETQRNKGNFPGRFSGRQFSNSRSEMNVSTLELGDSALYLCASRVNTGELFFGEGSRLTVL.

Here the CDR3 reads CASSQGGPNTEAFF. Here the CDR3 DNA reads TGCGCCAGCAGCCAAGGAGGGCCGAACACTGAAGCTTTCTTT. The chain is built from TRBV4-3 and TRBJ1-1; no definite D call. Germline V CDR1 and CDR2: LGHNA, YSLEER. The length of the CDR3 is 14 residues. V lost 1 base and J lost 1, with 7 bases in between.

This sequence joins TRBV5-6 and TRBJ2-7, with 8 bases aligning to TRBD1. CDR3 size: 13 residues. The V gene end was trimmed by 6 bases and the J gene end by 6 bases; junction bases not matched to a gene: 8. The germline CDR1 and CDR2 sequences are SGHDT and YYEEEE. CDR3 loop: CASKDRANFEQYF. CDR3 bases: TGTGCCAGCAAGGACAGGGCTAATTTCGAGCAGTACTTC. Looking up the rest from reference TRBV5-6 and TRBJ2-7 gives the full variable domain: DAGVTQSPTHLIKTRGQQVTLRCSPKSGHDTVSWYQQALGQGPQFIFQYYEEEERQRGNFPDRFSGHQFPNYSSELNVNALLLGDSALYLCASKDRANFEQYFGPGTRLTVT.

CDR3 residues: CASRPFSGQSGYTF. CDR3 nucleotides: TGTGCCAGCAGACCTTTCAGCGGACAGTCCGGCTACACCTTC. This chain links TRBV5-6 with TRBJ1-2; TRBD1 might be the D (6 bases). V gave up 5 bases and J gave up 8 bases, with 19 bases separating them. The CDR3 has 14 residues. The germline V gene has CDR1 SGHDT and CDR2 YYEEEE.

This chain connects TRBV7-9 to TRBJ2-7, with D perhaps TRBD1 or TRBD2 (6 bases each). Germline V gene data show CDR1 as SEHNR and CDR2 as FQNEAQ (reference sequence). V gave up 5 bases and J gave up 3 bases, with 14 bases separating them. This CDR3 is 14 amino acids long. This CDR3 reads CASSPGGSVYEQYF. The CDR3 region has the DNA TGTGCCAGCAGCCCCGGGGGCAGCGTCTACGAGCAGTACTTC.

V usage is TRBV10-2 and J usage is TRBJ1-5, with TRBD1 matching 9 bases. Germline lookup yields CDR1 WSHSY and CDR2 SAAADI. Trimming took 5 bases from V and 5 from J; bases not matched to a gene: 13. This CDR3 region has 17 residues. The CDR3 spells CASSPGFGQGRDQPQHF. For the CDR3, the DNA is TGCGCCAGCAGTCCGGGGTTCGGACAGGGGCGAGATCAGCCCCAGCATTTT.

The chain couples TRBV27 to TRBJ2-1; 13 bases are shared with TRBD2. The CDR3 sequence is 15 residues long. Trimming at V came to 6 bases and at J to 8 bases, leaving 7 bases not matched to a gene. The germline V gene encodes CDR1 MNHEY and CDR2 SMNVEV (reference sequence). The CDR3 bases are TGTGCCAGCAGCCTCGGACTAGCGGGGGCCTATGAGCAGTTCTTC. Protein product: CASSLGLAGAYEQFF.

CDR3 DNA: TGTGCCAGCAGCTTCACCCGAGGGGATGGCTACACCTTC. Amino acids: CASSFTRGDGYTF. This rearrangement joins TRBV9 to TRBJ1-2; perhaps TRBD1 as D (5 bases). Germline loops: CDR1 SGDLS, CDR2 YYNGEE. The CDR3 loop spans 13 amino acids. V lost 4 bases to trimming and J lost 6 bases, with 13 bases between them.

This clone was counted a single time. The chain uses TRBV5-1 and TRBJ1-3, with 8 nucleotides matching TRBD1. Per germline, CDR1 SGHRS and CDR2 YFSETQ. This CDR3 comprises 15 residues. The J segment lost 2 bases and the V segment lost 2 bases, leaving 3 bases of the junction unmatched. The CDR3 sequence: CASSLLQGAGNTIYF. As DNA, the CDR3 is TGCGCCAGCAGCTTATTACAGGGGGCTGGAAACACCATATATTTT.

The chain links TRBV9 to TRBJ1-4; weak D call: TRBD1 (5 bases). Between the trimmed V and J ends, which lost 0 bases and 0 bases, there was a span of 12 bases. The CDR3 spans 17 residues. Germline V gene sequence: CDR1 SGDLS, CDR2 YYNGEE. The DNA for the CDR3 is TGTGCCAGCAGCGTAGCTACCTCGACAGCAACTAATGAAAAACTGTTTTTT. Its protein product is CASSVATSTATNEKLFF.

This chain connects TRBV6-6 to TRBJ1-2, with no clear D. V gave up 4 bases and J gave up 2 bases, with 8 bases separating them. The germline V gene has CDR1 MNHNY and CDR2 SVGAGI (reference sequence). CDR3 size: 13 residues. CDR3 residues: CASSSTANYGYTF. The CDR3 DNA follows: TGTGCCAGCAGTTCTACCGCGAACTATGGCTACACCTTC.

The chain uses TRBV19 and TRBJ1-2; no clear D gene. Germline lookup yields CDR1 LNHDA and CDR2 SQIVND (reference sequence). V lost 3 bases and J lost 7, with 12 bases in between. The CDR3 covers 13 residues. The CDR3 DNA reads TGTGCCAGTAGTATTGGCCGAACACGTGGCTACACCTTC. Amino acids: CASSIGRTRGYTF.

V gene TRBV6-6 combines with J gene TRBJ1-1; D gene uncertain. The CDR3 length is 9 residues. Germline V CDR1 and CDR2: MNHNY, SVGAGI (reference sequence). Trimming removed 9 bases at V and 11 bases at J, with 10 bases between. This CDR3 reads CARAGSAFF. The DNA for the CDR3 is TGTGCCAGGGCGGGGAGCGCTTTCTTT.

The chain carries TRBV6-5 and TRBJ1-1, with 8 bases matching TRBD1. The CDR3 spans 11 residues. Looked up from germline, CDR1 is MNHEY and CDR2 is SVGAGI. J lost 11 bases, V lost 5 bases, and 4 bases had no gene match. The CDR3 spells CASSNTGGAFF. For the CDR3, the DNA is TGTGCCAGCAGTAACACAGGGGGTGCTTTCTTT.

Within the sample, this clone is medium-sized. The J gene is TRBJ2-3, the V gene TRBV11-2; the match to TRBD2 covers 8 bases. With 1 base clipped from V and 2 bases from J, the junction kept 8 bases outside the gene matches. There are 17 residues in the CDR3. Germline V gives CDR1 SGHAT, CDR2 FQNNGV. The CDR3 reads CASSLGASGLLTDTQYF. CDR3 coding DNA: TGTGCCAGCAGCTTAGGGGCTAGCGGGCTCCTCACAGATACGCAGTATTTT.

The V call is TRBV9, the J call TRBJ2-5, with D perhaps assigned TRBD1 or TRBD2 (6 bases each). The CDR3 has 14 amino acids. Trimming stripped 0 bases from V and 4 bases from J, with 10 bases between. The germline gives CDR1 SGDLS, CDR2 YYNGEE. CDR3 in amino acids: CASSVEGGAETQYF. The CDR3 bases are TGTGCCAGCAGCGTAGAGGGGGGCGCAGAGACCCAGTACTTC. The variable domain in full, with the rest retrieved from reference TRBV9 and TRBJ2-5, is DSGVTQTPKHLITATGQRVTLRCSPRSGDLSVYWYQQSLDQGLQFLIQYYNGEERAKGNILERFSAQQFPDLHSELNLSSLELGDSALYFCASSVEGGAETQYFGPGTRLLVL.

This chain links TRBV5-4 with TRBJ2-7, with 14 bases that match TRBD2. Germline V gives CDR1 SGHNT, CDR2 YYREEE (reference sequence). Trimming took 10 bases from V and 7 from J; bases not matched to a gene: 4. This CDR3 comprises 12 residues. Here the CDR3 DNA reads TGTGCCGCAGGGACTAGCGGGAGTGAGCAGTACTTC. It codes for CAAGTSGSEQYF.

This chain links TRBV27 with TRBJ2-3; 10 bases match TRBD2. V shed 2 bases, J shed 15 bases, and the junction held 8 bases outside the gene matches. The CDR3 spans 13 residues. Germline CDR1 reads MNHEY; CDR2 reads SMNVEV (reference sequence). In DNA form, the CDR3 reads TGTGCCAGCAGTTTACGTCTAGCGGGGGCCCACTATTTT. Residues: CASSLRLAGAHYF.

The chain combines TRBV5-1 with TRBJ2-1; TRBD2 agrees at 12 bases. The J segment lost 6 bases and the V segment lost 3 bases, leaving 1 base of the junction unmatched. Germline CDR1 reads SGHRS; CDR2 reads YFSETQ. This CDR3 contains 14 residues. The CDR3 protein is CASSWTSGANEQFF. The CDR3 region has the DNA TGCGCCAGCAGCTGGACTAGCGGGGCCAATGAGCAGTTCTTC.

Note on this clone: Within the sample, other DNA sequences also encode this same CDR3. The chain links TRBV11-2 to TRBJ1-1; the match to TRBD1 covers 7 bases. Germline trimming cut 1 base from V and 4 bases from J; bases unmatched to any gene: 3. CDR1 SGHAT and CDR2 FQNNGV come from the germline V gene. The CDR3 is 14 amino acids. The CDR3 region has the DNA TGTGCCAGCAGCTTAGGACAGGGAAGCACTGAAGCTTTCTTT. This translates into CASSLGQGSTEAFF.

V and J are TRBV5-1 and TRBJ2-5, with a possible D match to TRBD2 (5 bases). The CDR3 has 15 amino acids. V lost 1 base and J 0 bases, leaving 10 bases between the germline ends. Germline CDR1 SGHRS, CDR2 YFSETQ. The CDR3, as DNA: TGCGCCAGCAGCTTGAATCCAGCGGACCAAGAGACCCAGTACTTC. It codes for CASSLNPADQETQYF.